This entry concerns a single T cell receptor beta chain. Its antigen is as yet unknown. This sample is part of a study of T cell responses to AZD1222 COVID-19 vaccine. Notes on the study in general: White British ancestry dominated among donors, who included more females, and clonal diversity was possibly underestimated. Seropositive status at baseline applied to only 6 or 7 AZD1222 recipients.

Libraries were prepared by immunoSEQ multiplex PCR; TCRdb keeps only in-frame clonotypes and omits some of them. The repertoire holds roughly 150,000 clones, over 75% seen once, with 1.5% to 2% in the top ten. Germline assignment: CDR1 MDHEN and CDR2 SYDVKM. This CDR3 contains 16 residues. J was trimmed by 1 base and V by 4 bases; bases with no gene match: 6. The receptor comes from an adult in good health. The sample was peripheral blood, taken on day 0 of AZD1222 vaccination. V and J are TRBV28 and TRBJ2-7, with TRBD2 matching 11 bases. The chain's CDR3 is CASSSLTSGTSYEQYF. For the CDR3, the DNA is TGTGCCAGCAGTTCCCTGACTAGCGGGACTTCCTACGAGCAGTACTTC.